The 20 T cell receptor beta chains below were found in one sample sequenced in a study of T cells after yellow fever vaccination. TCRdb fed the 5' RACE reads into MiXCR, producing one record per CDR3 protein. The sample contains about 30,000 distinct CDR3 sequences, about 5% of which appear only once. This sample comprised CD8+ T cells sorted from PBMCs, obtained 10 days after the yellow fever booster vaccination. The receptors stem from a man younger than 40 who received the YFV17D yellow fever vaccine.

The CDR3 reads CASSYSAGYTGELFF. The CDR3 DNA sequence: TGTGCCAGCAGTTACTCAGCGGGATACACCGGGGAGCTGTTTTTT. The gene calls are TRBV6-5 and TRBJ2-2; 7 positions match TRBD2. Germline CDR1 reads MNHEY; CDR2 reads SVGAGI. CDR3 size: 15 residues. Trimming removed 0 bases from V and 3 bases from J; junction bases left unmatched: 1.

This clonotype came up many times. The J gene is TRBJ2-7, the V gene TRBV5-1; no definite D call. Germline V lookup: CDR1 SGHRS, CDR2 YFSETQ. Trimming left V 3 bases short and J 5 bases short, with 15 bases between. This CDR3 is 14 amino acids long. The CDR3 DNA is TGCGCCAGCAGCTCCTCCGGGTGGTGGGACGAGCAGTACTTC. This codes for CASSSSGWWDEQYF.

The table lists this clonotype with many counts. The rearrangement links TRBV3-1 to TRBJ2-5; D is unclear. From germline, CDR1 is LGHDT and CDR2 YNNKEL (reference sequence). The V gene lost 4 bases and the J gene lost 6 bases, with 9 bases spanning the gap. The CDR3 totals 12 residues. The DNA for the CDR3 is TGTGCCAGCAGCCTGGCGGTCCAGACCCAGTACTTC. As protein: CASSLAVQTQYF.

The table lists this clonotype with many counts. The chain has TRBV6-4 and TRBJ2-3; a possible D gene is TRBD2 (7 bases). Germline-derived CDR1 and CDR2 are MRHNA and SNTAGT. There are 17 residues in the CDR3. With 0 bases removed from V and 6 bases from J, the gap between germline ends came to 19 bases. The chain's CDR3 is CASSDSASGGGIDTQYF. The CDR3 nucleotides are TGTGCCAGCAGTGACTCGGCTAGCGGAGGGGGAATTGATACGCAGTATTTT.

The sample holds many counts of this clonotype. The rearrangement links TRBV27 to TRBJ2-7, with 9 bases identical to TRBD2. The junction had 6 bases not matched to a gene; V was cut back by 6 bases and J by 0 bases. The CDR3 runs to 15 residues. CDR1 is MNHEY, CDR2 SMNVEV, per germline (reference sequence). The DNA for the CDR3 is TGTGCCAGCAGCTTAGCGGGAGAAAGCTCCTACGAGCAGTACTTC. Its protein product is CASSLAGESSYEQYF.

This clonotype was observed at least ten times. V and J are TRBV29-1 and TRBJ2-5; possibly TRBD2 for D (6 bases). The CDR3 contains 13 residues. CDR1 SQVTM and CDR2 ANQGSEA come from the germline V gene. V lost 7 bases and J 4 bases, leaving 16 bases between the germline ends. For the CDR3, the DNA is TGCAGCGATCATGATGCGGGACGAGAGACCCAGTACTTC. Its translation: CSDHDAGRETQYF.

This clonotype has at least ten counts. In DNA, the CDR3 is TGTGCCAGCTCAGGTCGGGCTAGCGGGAGACGGGGCAATGAGCAGTTCTTC. It yields the protein CASSGRASGRRGNEQFF. The V gene is TRBV7-8, the J gene TRBJ2-1; 10 nucleotides line up with TRBD2. This CDR3 comprises 17 residues. CDR1 is SGHVS, CDR2 FQNEAQ, per germline. The trim removed 8 bases at V and 6 bases at J, leaving 16 bases unmatched. Full variable domain (missing parts from reference TRBV7-8 and TRBJ2-1): GAGVSQSPRYKVAKRGQDVALRCDPISGHVSLFWYQQALGQGPEFLTYFQNEAQLDKSGLPSDRFFAERPEGSVSTLKIQRTQQEDSAVYLCASSGRASGRRGNEQFFGPGTRLTVL.

This clonotype was seen at least ten times. The chain couples TRBV12-3 or TRBV12-4 to TRBJ2-1, with D perhaps matching TRBD1 (6 bases). Trimming stripped 6 bases from V and 3 bases from J, with 12 bases between. The CDR3 sequence is 14 residues long. CDR3 coding DNA: TGTGCCAGCAGACCGGGACATCACTACAATGAGCAGTTCTTC. Translation: CASRPGHHYNEQFF.

The table lists this clonotype with many counts. The V call is TRBV27, the J call TRBJ2-5; D may be TRBD2 (6 bases). The CDR3 sequence is 14 residues long. Trimming took 3 bases from V and 5 from J, leaving 13 bases between them. Looked up from germline, CDR1 is MNHEY and CDR2 is SMNVEV (reference sequence). The chain's CDR3 is CASSFGGGGETQYF. Here the CDR3 DNA reads TGTGCCAGCAGTTTTGGGGGAGGTGGGGAGACCCAGTACTTC.

This clonotype was detected ten times or more. This CDR3 reads CSASSREAGELFF. The DNA for the CDR3 is TGCAGTGCTAGTTCCAGGGAGGCCGGGGAGCTGTTTTTT. The gene calls are TRBV20-1 and TRBJ2-2; D might be TRBD2 (6 bases). The CDR3 runs to 13 residues. V lost 3 bases, J lost 6 bases, and 11 bases lay in between. The germline V gene encodes CDR1 DFQATT and CDR2 SNEGSKA (reference sequence).

Concerning this clonotype: Just one base apart from a much larger clone, this may be a read error. This chain joins TRBV29-1 and TRBJ2-1; D is undetermined. The CDR3 totals 15 residues. Germline CDR1 is SQVTM and CDR2 is ANQGSEA. As DNA, the CDR3 is TGCAGCGTTGTCCCCCCAATGAGCTCCTACAATGAGCGGTTCTTC. Its translation: CSVVPPMSSYNERFF.

Many counts were recorded for this clonotype. The rearrangement uses TRBV7-9 and TRBJ2-7, with 13 bases aligning to TRBD2. CDR3 length: 16 residues. V gave up 5 bases and J gave up 4 bases; unmatched junction bases: 8. Germline CDR1 reads SEHNR; CDR2 reads FQNEAQ (reference sequence). The CDR3, as DNA: TGTGCCAGCAGCCGAGCGACGGGACTAGCGGGGTACGAGCAGTACTTC. Its protein is CASSRATGLAGYEQYF. The full variable domain, rest sourced from reference TRBV7-9 and TRBJ2-7, is DTGVSQNPRHKITKRGQNVTFRCDPISEHNRLYWYRQTLGQGPEFLTYFQNEAQLEKSRLLSDRFSAERPKGSFSTLEIQRTEQGDSAMYLCASSRATGLAGYEQYFGPGTRLTVT.

The chain combines TRBV7-9 with TRBJ2-7; D could derive from TRBD1 or TRBD2 (6 bases each). V lost 4 bases and J lost 6, with 13 bases in between. Per the germline V gene, CDR1 is SEHNR and CDR2 is FQNEAQ (reference sequence). The CDR3 has 13 residues. The DNA of the CDR3 is TGTGCCAGCAGCTCACAGGGCGGGGTCGAGCAGTACTTC. It yields the protein CASSSQGGVEQYF.

In its sample, this clonotype was seen many times. The CDR3 sequence: CASSLGQSEQYF. Here the CDR3 DNA reads TGTGCCAGCAGTTTGGGACAGAGCGAGCAGTACTTC. The V call is TRBV12-3 or TRBV12-4, the J call TRBJ2-7, with 7 bases fitting TRBD1. The ends lost 3 bases at V and 6 bases at J; junction bases unmatched: 2. The CDR3 runs to 12 residues.

This clonotype was picked up many times. This sequence joins TRBV7-2 and TRBJ2-1, with 7 bases matching TRBD2. This CDR3 has 17 residues. With 4 bases clipped from V and 0 bases from J, the junction kept 9 bases outside the gene matches. Germline CDR1 is SGHTA and CDR2 is FQGNSA. CDR3 protein: CASSSLRLASSYNEQFF. The CDR3 coding sequence is TGTGCCAGCAGCTCATTGAGACTAGCCAGCTCCTACAATGAGCAGTTCTTC.

This clonotype came up many times. This chain uses TRBV9 with TRBJ2-2; D is perhaps TRBD2 (6 bases). This CDR3 is 17 amino acids long. Trimming stripped 3 bases from V and 0 bases from J, with 15 bases between. Germline V gene lookup returns CDR1 SGDLS and CDR2 YYNGEE. The CDR3 sequence: CASSDSAGSPNTGELFF. The CDR3 nucleotides are TGTGCCAGCAGCGATTCAGCGGGTAGTCCGAACACCGGGGAGCTGTTTTTT.

This clonotype appeared many times. The chain recombines TRBV11-2 with TRBJ2-7; no firm D call. Germline V gene data show CDR1 as SGHAT and CDR2 as FQNNGV. The CDR3 loop spans 12 amino acids. V dropped 4 bases and J dropped 7 bases, with 11 bases sitting between them. The CDR3 DNA reads TGTGCCAGCAGCTCCGCCCGGTTTGAGCAGTACTTC. The encoded protein is CASSSARFEQYF.

This clonotype was counted at least ten times. This rearrangement joins TRBV12-3 or TRBV12-4 to TRBJ2-5; no definite D call. V lost 5 bases and J 4 bases, leaving 17 bases between the germline ends. The CDR3 has 15 amino acids. CDR3 bases: TGTGCCAGCAGTCTACCCGCCGAGCGCGGAGAGACCCAGTACTTC. Encoded protein: CASSLPAERGETQYF.

About this clonotype itself: A read error is possible here, since a much larger clone lies one base away. Since no conserved phenylalanine or tryptophan closes the CDR3, a read error is the likely cause. The chain couples TRBV7-2 to TRBJ2-1, with 10 bases lining up with TRBD2. The CDR3 contains 15 residues. Trimming cost V 2 bases and J 8 bases; bases outside gene matches: 6. Germline V lookup: CDR1 SGHTA, CDR2 FQGNSA. CDR3 sequence reads: CASSLTLAGVYEQFL. The CDR3 DNA reads as TGTGCCAGCAGCTTAACCCTAGCGGGAGTCTATGAGCAGTTCTTA.

This clonotype was observed many times. V gene TRBV11-3 combines with J gene TRBJ2-1, with 9 positions matching TRBD1. Germline loops: CDR1 SGHNT, CDR2 YENEEA. CDR3 length: 17 amino acids. V shed 1 base, J shed 5 bases, and the junction held 9 bases outside the gene matches. The CDR3 DNA follows: TGTGCCAGCAGCTTAGGGGTCGACACAGGGGGCAACAATGAGCAGTTCTTC. As protein: CASSLGVDTGGNNEQFF. Complete variable domain (other parts from reference TRBV11-3 and TRBJ2-1): EAGVVQSPRYKIIEKKQPVAFWCNPISGHNTLYWYLQNLGQGPELLIRYENEEAVDDSQLPKDRFSAERLKGVDSTLKIQPAELGDSAVYLCASSLGVDTGGNNEQFFGPGTRLTVL.